This TCR beta chain was sequenced for a study of cytomegalovirus exposure and HLA in healthy donors. CDR1 is SGDLS, CDR2 YYNGEE, per germline. The V and J ends lost 3 bases and 0 bases, in that order; junction bases with no gene match: 2. The CDR3 is made up of 14 amino acids. This clone has more than one count but fewer than ten. In the PCR, 60 Vbeta and 13 Jbeta primers were used. Only in-frame clones appear in the TCRdb table, and some are missing; sequencing was by immunoSEQ multiplex PCR. The table records about 94,000 clones, roughly 75% of them present only once. The source of this sequence is a woman aged 55-70 years in good health and CMV-seronegative. Sample: PBMCs. The V and J genes are TRBV9 and TRBJ1-1; TRBD1 aligns across 7 bases. The CDR3 loop reads CASSAGQMNTEAFF. The CDR3 DNA follows: TGTGCCAGCAGCGCGGGACAGATGAACACTGAAGCTTTCTTT.